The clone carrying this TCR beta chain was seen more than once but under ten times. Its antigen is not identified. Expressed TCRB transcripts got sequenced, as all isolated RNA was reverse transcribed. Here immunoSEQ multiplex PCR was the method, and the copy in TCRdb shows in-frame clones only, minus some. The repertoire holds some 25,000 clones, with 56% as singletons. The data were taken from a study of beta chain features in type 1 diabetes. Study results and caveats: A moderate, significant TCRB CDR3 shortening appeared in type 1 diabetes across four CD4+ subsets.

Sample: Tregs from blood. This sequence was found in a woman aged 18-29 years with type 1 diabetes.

The CDR3 protein is CASSVSGDKQPQHF. Written as DNA, the CDR3 is TGTGCCAGCTCGGTCTCCGGAGATAAACAGCCCCAGCATTTT. The chain recombines TRBV18 with TRBJ1-5; the D is unclear. The germline V gene encodes CDR1 KGHSH and CDR2 LQKENI. V lost 6 bases and J lost 7, with 16 bases in between. The CDR3 extends over 14 amino acids.